The T cell receptor (beta chain) under discussion was sequenced for a study of blood T cells in healthy people across ages. V was trimmed by 6 bases and J by 7 bases, leaving 15 bases between them. CDR1 is ENHRY and CDR2 is SYGVKD in the germline V gene. CDR3 length: 14 residues. Together with a sample-barcoded 5' primer, a J-beta primer mix was included in a second PCR lasting roughly 6 to 12 cycles. TCRdb re-called the 5' RACE reads through MiXCR, storing one row per CDR3 protein. The table includes 980,000 or so distinct CDR3 sequences, under 50% detected once. Sequences were obtained from blood. This receptor was identified in a man aged 25-45 years in good health. The chain joins TRBV10-3 to TRBJ1-4, with TRBD1 as a possible D gene (6 bases). DNA of the CDR3: TGTGCCATCAGACCCGACGGGGGCGGTGAAAAACTGTTTTTT. It is translated as CAIRPDGGGEKLFF.